The clone carrying this TCR beta chain came up once. The antigen is undetermined. These data belong to a study of shared clonotypes between healthy human individuals. Study-wide results and limits: The generation probabilities recorded for non-shared clonotypes fell below those of clonotypes shared by all four donors.

The method was immunoSEQ multiplex PCR; TCRdb's version includes in-frame clones alone and lacks a portion of them. Here the sample spans some 2,500,000 clones, 80% to 95% being singletons. Germline lookup yields CDR1 SQVTM and CDR2 ANQGSEA. CDR3 length: 14 amino acids. Trimming cost V 3 bases and J 1 base, with 12 bases left between them. This chain uses TRBV29-1 with TRBJ2-5; TRBD1 is a possible D gene (7 bases). The sample was naive CD4+ T cells from PBMCs. The subset here: CD45RA+ positively selected. The TCR originated in a man aged 18 to 30 in good health. Some clones in this sample may be carry-over from other donors' samples. As DNA, the CDR3 is TGCAGCGTTGATTGGAGGGACAGCCAAGAGACCCAGTACTTC. Protein sequence: CSVDWRDSQETQYF.